This TCR beta chain was identified during a study of blood T cell repertoires in COVID-19. The wider study: Acute and convalescent COVID-19 specimens originated in the United States, Italy and Spain. PBMCs, B-cell-depleted T cells, or T cells provided the cDNA or gDNA that made up the material.

Source study methods: Estimation of nucleated cell counts relied on the amplification of reference gene primers. Repertoires were generated with immunoSEQ multiplex PCR, while TCRdb's copy carries only in-frame clones and drops some. D and trimming come from the DNA, and the V and J calls and clone size come from that table. The sample consists of some 300,000 clones, about nine tenths of them appearing once. In germline, CDR1 is SGHRS, CDR2 YFSETQ. V was pared by 2 bases and J by 0 bases, with 17 bases between. This CDR3 has 18 residues. This rearrangement joins TRBV5-1 to TRBJ1-4; D is unresolved. This clonotype originated in a man younger than 30 with active or convalescent COVID-19. The sample taken for sequencing was peripheral blood. CDR3 region: CASSFGPLEVATNEKLFF. The CDR3 DNA sequence: TGCGCCAGCAGCTTTGGCCCCCTGGAGGTTGCAACTAATGAAAAACTGTTTTTT. Variable domain in full (rest from reference TRBV5-1 and TRBJ1-4): KAGVTQTPRYLIKTRGQQVTLSCSPISGHRSVSWYQQTPGQGLQFLFEYFSETQRNKGNFPGRFSGRQFSNSRSEMNVSTLELGDSALYLCASSFGPLEVATNEKLFFGSGTQLSVL.